The 21 T cell receptor beta chains below were found in one sample sequenced in a study of metastatic and nonmetastatic thyroid tumors. There were no patients who had received any treatment before thyroid surgery. With MiXCR, TCRdb called clones anew from the PCR reads. Among about 40,000 clones listed, approximately 15% were seen once. Sequences were obtained from blood. These receptor sequences come from a female donor with papillary thyroid cancer or a benign thyroid nodule (not recorded which). Some clones in this sample may be carry-over from other donors' samples.

Regarding this clone: Since a much larger clone is just one base distant, this may be a read error. Other DNA sequences of this sample code for an identical CDR3. The chain links TRBV20-1 to TRBJ2-7; no reliable D call. Trimming pared 0 bases from V and 6 bases from J, leaving 9 bases between. The CDR3 sequence is 12 residues long. Germline CDR1 is DFQATT and CDR2 is SNEGSKA (reference sequence). The CDR3 loop is CSARDLPGEQYF. CDR3 DNA: TGCAGTGCTAGAGATCTCCCTGGCGAGCAGTACTTC.

This clone showed up many times. The rearrangement uses TRBV7-3 and TRBJ1-2; TRBD1 might be the D (5 bases). V shed 2 bases and J shed 6 bases, with 10 bases lying between them. CDR3 length: 13 residues. CDR1 SGHTA and CDR2 FQGTGA come from the germline V gene. CDR3 coding DNA: TGTGCCAGCAGCTTACAGGGTTATAATGGCTACACCTTC. Its protein product is CASSLQGYNGYTF.

This clone was counted many times. The V call is TRBV4-2, the J call TRBJ2-2, with 10 nucleotides matching TRBD2. The CDR3 spans 17 residues. The V gene end was trimmed by 0 bases and the J gene end by 8 bases; junction bases not matched to a gene: 9. The germline V gene encodes CDR1 LGHNA and CDR2 YNFKEQ. The CDR3 DNA is TGTGCCAGCAGCCAAGATCGTCTAGCGGGGGATCCGGGGGAGCTGTTTTTT. Translated: CASSQDRLAGDPGELFF.

Concerning this clone: This may stem from a read error, because a much larger clone lies one nucleotide away. V is TRBV5-1 and J is TRBJ2-3; D may correspond to TRBD1 or TRBD2 (7 bases each). CDR1 is SGHRS, CDR2 YFSETQ, per germline. The CDR3 is made up of 14 amino acids. Deletions cut 4 bases from V and 0 bases from J, with 9 bases between. CDR3 bases: TGCGCCAGCAGCCAGGGGGGGAGCACAGATACGCAGTATTTT. Translated, it gives CASSQGGSTDTQYF. The full variable domain, its missing parts supplied by reference TRBV5-1 and TRBJ2-3, is KAGVTQTPRYLIKTRGQQVTLSCSPISGHRSVSWYQQTPGQGLQFLFEYFSETQRNKGNFPGRFSGRQFSNSRSEMNVSTLELGDSALYLCASSQGGSTDTQYFGPGTRLTVL.

This clone was seen a few times. This rearrangement joins TRBV28 to TRBJ2-7; 11 bases align to TRBD2. CDR1 and CDR2 (germline): MDHEN, SYDVKM. Trimming cost V 5 bases and J 2 bases; bases outside gene matches: 5. The CDR3 sequence is 15 residues long. This CDR3 reads CASSPGTSGTYEQYF. CDR3 bases: TGTGCCAGCAGTCCGGGGACTAGCGGAACCTACGAGCAGTACTTC.

This clone was seen only once. Compared with germline, one end of the junction differs, possibly owing to a read error. The V gene is TRBV7-7, the J gene TRBJ2-7; D is uncertain. The CDR3 consists of 15 residues. Germline CDR1 reads SSHAT; CDR2 reads FNYEAQ (reference sequence). CDR3 sequence reads: CASSPYTSCSYEQYF. The CDR3 nucleotides are TGTGCTAGCAGCCCATACACTTCGTGCTCCTACGAGCAGTACTTC.

Notes on this clone: A read error may be the cause here, since a much bigger clone is one base away. V usage is TRBV5-6 and J usage is TRBJ2-1; D assignment may be TRBD1 or TRBD2 (5 bases each). V was trimmed by 4 bases and J by 10 bases, leaving 15 bases between them. Germline V gene sequence: CDR1 SGHDT, CDR2 YYEEEE. The CDR3 covers 13 residues. The chain's CDR3 is CASSIPRDVEQFF. CDR3 DNA sequence: TGTGCCAGCAGCATCCCGAGGGACGTCGAGCAGTTCTTC. Full variable domain (rest looked up from reference TRBV5-6 and TRBJ2-1): DAGVTQSPTHLIKTRGQQVTLRCSPKSGHDTVSWYQQALGQGPQFIFQYYEEEERQRGNFPDRFSGHQFPNYSSELNVNALLLGDSALYLCASSIPRDVEQFFGPGTRLTVL.

At least ten counts were recorded for this clone. V and J are TRBV7-9 and TRBJ2-7; a weak D match, TRBD1 (6 bases). The CDR3 is 13 residues long. Germline CDR1 SEHNR, CDR2 FQNEAQ (reference sequence). V lost 5 bases and J 4 bases, leaving 12 bases between the germline ends. The CDR3 sequence: CASSAKQGYEQYF. CDR3 coding DNA: TGTGCCAGCAGCGCCAAACAGGGTTACGAGCAGTACTTC.

This clone was seen a handful of times. The junction shows a germline mismatch at one end, possibly a read error. This sequence joins TRBV18 and TRBJ1-5; D uncertain. CDR1 and CDR2 (germline): KGHSH, LQKENI. The CDR3 contains 15 residues. The CDR3 DNA sequence: TGTGCCAGCTCCTTCAAGCCCGCCGTCAATCAGTCCCAGCATTTT. It specifies CASSFKPAVNQSQHF.

This clone was seen ten or more times. The rearrangement uses TRBV5-1 and TRBJ2-7; TRBD2 might be the D (6 bases). V was cut by 3 bases and J by 6 bases, with 16 bases left in between. The CDR3 contains 14 residues. Per germline, CDR1 SGHRS and CDR2 YFSETQ. The CDR3 bases are TGCGCCAGCAGCTCCACTGGGGGGACGGTCGAGCAGTACTTC. Protein: CASSSTGGTVEQYF.

This clone came up many times. The conserved closing phenylalanine or tryptophan is absent in this CDR3, likely reflecting a read error. The DNA is omitted, as the CDR3 cannot be located on it reliably, and the CDR3 follows TCRdb's listing. The chain has TRBV20-1 and TRBJ2-1; the table names TRBD2, a call not compared with the DNA. Germline V gives CDR1 DFQATT, CDR2 SNEGSKA (reference sequence). The CDR3 length is 12 residues, termini included. The CDR3 protein is CSARGRLAGDLI.

This clone was found many times. J is TRBJ1-4 and V is TRBV30; the D is unclear. The germline CDR1 and CDR2 sequences are GTSNPN and SVGIG (reference sequence). This CDR3 contains 13 residues. The ends were cut back, 1 base at V and 8 bases at J, with 11 bases in the middle. CDR3 DNA: TGTGCCTGGAGTGAGGCGACGGGGGAAAAACTGTTTTTT. The encoded protein is CAWSEATGEKLFF.

This clone was observed at least ten times. The rearrangement uses TRBV5-1 and TRBJ2-1, with 11 positions matching TRBD1. Germline trimming cut 4 bases from V and 7 bases from J; bases unmatched to any gene: 10. The germline V gene encodes CDR1 SGHRS and CDR2 YFSETQ. The CDR3 sequence is 16 residues long. The CDR3 region is CASSRTLGTGGNEQFF. In DNA form, the CDR3 reads TGCGCCAGCAGCAGAACCCTTGGGACAGGGGGGAATGAGCAGTTCTTC.

This clone has just a few counts. The chain employs TRBV25-1 and TRBJ2-3, with 12 bases aligning to TRBD2. Germline V gene data show CDR1 as MGHDK and CDR2 as SYGVNS. The CDR3 is made up of 18 amino acids. J gave up 1 base and V 5 bases, and 10 bases lay outside the gene matches. The CDR3, as DNA: TGTGCCAGCAGTCGAACTAGCGGGGGGTACAAGGGCACAGATACGCAGTATTTT. This gives the protein CASSRTSGGYKGTDTQYF.

This clone was seen ten or more times. The gene calls are TRBV6-7 and TRBJ1-6; TRBD1 is a possible D gene (6 bases). TRBV6-7 is assigned to the ORF class and has an uncertain function. Deletions cut 2 bases from V and 10 bases from J, with 24 bases between. The CDR3 contains 18 residues. The CDR3 nucleotides are TGTGCCAGCAGTTACCACCGGGGGGGGCAGGCTATTTGCTCACCCCTCCACTTT. Amino acid sequence: CASSYHRGGQAICSPLHF.

In its sample, this clone was seen many times. This chain uses TRBV7-3 with TRBJ2-7; weak D call: TRBD2 (6 bases). V was trimmed by 2 bases and J by 2 bases, leaving 7 bases between them. Germline-derived CDR1 and CDR2 are SGHTA and FQGTGA. CDR3 size: 13 residues. CDR3 DNA: TGTGCCAGCAGCTTAGGCGGGACCTACGAGCAGTACTTC. It codes for CASSLGGTYEQYF. The whole variable domain, remainder taken from reference TRBV7-3 and TRBJ2-7, is GAGVSQTPSNKVTEKGKYVELRCDPISGHTALYWYRQSLGQGPEFLIYFQGTGAADDSGLPNDRFFAVRPEGSVSTLKIQRTERGDSAVYLCASSLGGTYEQYFGPGTRLTVT.

At least ten counts were recorded for this clone. The chain carries TRBV2 and TRBJ1-2; maybe TRBD1 (5 bases). This CDR3 comprises 14 residues. Trimming pared 2 bases from V and 2 bases from J, leaving 9 bases between. Germline V lookup: CDR1 SNHLY, CDR2 FYNNEI. Written as DNA, the CDR3 is TGTGCCAGCAGTGAAAGAGGGACCAACTATGGCTACACCTTC. The encoded protein is CASSERGTNYGYTF.

This clone was detected many times. Here the CDR3 reads CASSPGGGPDEQYF. The CDR3 nucleotides read TGTGCCAGCAGCCCAGGCGGGGGGCCCGACGAGCAGTACTTC. The V call is TRBV5-8, the J call TRBJ2-7; 8 bases fit TRBD2. The CDR3 length is 14 residues. Trimming took 4 bases from V and 5 from J; bases not matched to a gene: 8. Germline values: CDR1 SGHTS, CDR2 YDEGEE. Together with reference TRBV5-8 and TRBJ2-7, the CDR3 gives the full variable domain: EAGVTQSPTHLIKTRGQQATLRCSPISGHTSVYWYQQALGLGLQFLLWYDEGEERNRGNFPPRFSGRQFPNYSSELNVNALELEDSALYLCASSPGGGPDEQYFGPGTRLTVT.

This clone came up many times. The chain couples TRBV6-1 to TRBJ2-1, with unresolved D. Trimming shortened V by 8 bases and J by 9 bases, and 14 bases separated the two germline ends. The CDR3 is 12 amino acids. In germline, CDR1 is MNHNS, CDR2 SASEGT. The CDR3, as DNA: TGTGCCAGCCGTTTGGGGAAGGGTGAGCAGTTCTTC. Its translation: CASRLGKGEQFF.

Remarks on this clone: The germline gene is not matched at one end of the junction; a read error may be the cause. This rearrangement joins TRBV20-1 to TRBJ1-1, with D possibly being TRBD1 (6 bases). The CDR3 has 15 amino acids. Germline lookup yields CDR1 DFQATT and CDR2 SNEGSKA (reference sequence). The CDR3 DNA reads as TGCAGTGCTAGAGCCACGGACAGTGGGTACACTGGAGCTTTCTTT. Encoded protein: CSARATDSGYTGAFF.

This clone has more than one count but fewer than ten. A much bigger clone sits one base away, suggesting this may be a read error. The rearrangement uses TRBV5-5 and TRBJ1-4; 9 nucleotides agree with TRBD1. Germline-derived CDR1 and CDR2 are SGHKS and YYEKEE (reference sequence). The CDR3 covers 15 residues. The CDR3 nucleotides read TGTGCCAGCAGCCCCACAGGGGGCGAGGATGAAAAACTGGTTTTT. Amino acids: CASSPTGGEDEKLVF.